The 23 T cell receptor beta chains in this list originate from one sample, sequenced in a study of T cell responses to AZD1222 COVID-19 vaccine. Using immunoSEQ multiplex PCR, the repertoire was profiled, and TCRdb retains in-frame clones only, with some absent. The repertoire has around 190,000 clones, around 90% of them found once; the top ten carry roughly 0.5%. The specimen was peripheral blood, collected on day 0 of AZD1222 vaccination. The receptors here all came from an adult in good health.

The chain employs TRBV28 and TRBJ1-2, with D hard to call. This CDR3 region has 12 residues. V lost 7 bases to trimming and J lost 1 base, with 7 bases between them. Germline assignment: CDR1 MDHEN and CDR2 SYDVKM. The CDR3 sequence: CASNTINYGYTF. The CDR3 DNA reads as TGTGCCAGCAATACCATTAACTATGGCTACACCTTC.

This sequence joins TRBV7-3 and TRBJ1-1; no reliable D call. Trimming stripped 4 bases from V and 6 bases from J, with 6 bases between. Germline V CDR1 and CDR2: SGHTA, FQGTGA. The CDR3 is made up of 11 amino acids. CDR3 amino acids: CASSSGAEAFF. CDR3 DNA: TGTGCCAGCAGCTCTGGGGCTGAAGCTTTCTTT. Complete variable domain (other parts from reference TRBV7-3 and TRBJ1-1): GAGVSQTPSNKVTEKGKYVELRCDPISGHTALYWYRQSLGQGPEFLIYFQGTGAADDSGLPNDRFFAVRPEGSVSTLKIQRTERGDSAVYLCASSSGAEAFFGQGTRLTVV.

The chain links TRBV15 to TRBJ1-4; D gene ambiguous. The CDR3 is made up of 16 amino acids. Trimming took off 5 bases at V and 0 bases at J, with 13 bases between the two ends. Germline CDR1 is LNHNV and CDR2 is YYDKDF (reference sequence). This CDR3 reads CATSPGRLATNEKLFF. The DNA for the CDR3 is TGTGCCACCAGCCCAGGACGCCTTGCAACTAATGAAAAACTGTTTTTT.

The rearrangement uses TRBV3-1 (or the pseudogene TRBV3-2) and TRBJ2-3, with 15 bases that match TRBD2. The CDR3 sequence is 16 residues long. CDR1 and CDR2 (germline): LGHDT, YNNKEL (reference sequence). Losses at the gene ends were 6 bases for V and 4 bases for J; bases not matched to a gene: 5. The CDR3 loop is CASSQWTSGGADTQYF. The CDR3 DNA reads TGTGCCAGCAGTCAATGGACTAGCGGGGGGGCAGATACGCAGTATTTT.

V gene TRBV5-1 combines with J gene TRBJ2-7, with TRBD2 identical over 11 bases. Germline assignment: CDR1 SGHRS and CDR2 YFSETQ. CDR3 length: 15 residues. Trimming at V came to 3 bases and at J to 7 bases, leaving 9 bases not matched to a gene. Written as DNA, the CDR3 is TGCGCCAGCAGCTACCTTAGCGGGAGGGCGGAGGAGCAGTACTTC. Protein: CASSYLSGRAEEQYF.

The chain combines TRBV9 with TRBJ1-1; D gene uncertain. The CDR3 has 12 residues. Germline V gene data show CDR1 as SGDLS and CDR2 as YYNGEE. With 0 bases removed from V and 11 bases from J, the gap between germline ends came to 11 bases. The CDR3 loop reads CASSVGIGPAFF. Here the CDR3 DNA reads TGTGCCAGCAGCGTAGGTATAGGACCGGCTTTCTTT.

This clone was observed a single time. The chain employs TRBV14 and TRBJ2-3; TRBD2 aligns across 10 bases. J gave up 2 bases and V 4 bases, and 18 bases lay outside the gene matches. The CDR3 sequence is 20 residues long. Germline-derived CDR1 and CDR2 are SGHDN and FVKESK. As DNA, the CDR3 is TGTGCCAGCAGCCGCCCACCTTTATACCCAAGCGGGAGGGTCACAGATACGCAGTATTTT. The encoded protein is CASSRPPLYPSGRVTDTQYF.

The chain couples TRBV6-5 to TRBJ1-4; D call uncertain. The CDR3 contains 13 residues. Germline-derived CDR1 and CDR2 are MNHEY and SVGAGI. V was clipped by 7 bases and J by 7 bases, with 13 bases between them. DNA of the CDR3: TGTGCCAGCAAATCCCCCGGGCCTGAAAAACTGTTTTTT. This translates into CASKSPGPEKLFF.

V is TRBV5-1 and J is TRBJ1-1; D not resolved. In germline, CDR1 is SGHRS, CDR2 YFSETQ. Trimming removed 0 bases at V and 8 bases at J, with 14 bases between. The CDR3 totals 14 residues. CDR3 sequence reads: CASSLAVLGKEAFF. The CDR3 DNA follows: TGCGCCAGCAGCTTGGCCGTTCTCGGGAAGGAAGCTTTCTTT.

This clone was seen ten or more times. The chain has TRBV19 and TRBJ2-2, with unresolved D. V lost 7 bases to trimming and J lost 4 bases, with 13 bases between them. The V gene's germline CDR1 is LNHDA and CDR2 SQIVND (reference sequence). The CDR3 consists of 14 residues. The CDR3 here is CASIRTPGTGELFF. CDR3 sequence (DNA): TGTGCCAGTATTAGGACCCCGGGCACCGGGGAGCTGTTTTTT.

This chain connects TRBV2 to TRBJ2-7; D not resolved. V shed 6 bases and J shed 6 bases, with 12 bases lying between them. The CDR3 loop spans 12 amino acids. CDR1 SNHLY and CDR2 FYNNEI come from the germline V gene. The chain's CDR3 is CASRTVASEQYF. The CDR3 DNA sequence: TGTGCCAGCAGAACGGTGGCTAGCGAGCAGTACTTC.

The chain employs TRBV11-2 and TRBJ2-7; tentatively, D is TRBD1 or TRBD2 (5 bases each). CDR1 and CDR2 (germline): SGHAT, FQNNGV. V lost 1 base and J 4 bases, leaving 11 bases between the germline ends. The CDR3 loop spans 14 amino acids. Here the CDR3 reads CASSLGGSRYEQYF. The CDR3 DNA follows: TGTGCCAGCAGCTTAGGGGGGTCTCGGTACGAGCAGTACTTC.

This clone appeared a few times. The V call is TRBV6-4, the J call TRBJ2-3; 11 bases are a match to TRBD2. The germline CDR1 and CDR2 sequences are MRHNA and SNTAGT. The CDR3 extends over 16 amino acids. V shed 3 bases and J 3 bases; nucleotides not matched to a gene: 5. CDR3 loop: CASSESTSGGTDTQYF. In DNA, the CDR3 is TGTGCCAGCAGTGAGAGCACTAGCGGGGGAACAGATACGCAGTATTTT.

V gene TRBV7-2 combines with J gene TRBJ2-7; D is tentatively TRBD1 or TRBD2 (6 bases each). There are 15 residues in the CDR3. V lost 3 bases and J 2 bases, leaving 14 bases between the germline ends. Per germline, CDR1 SGHTA and CDR2 FQGNSA. The CDR3 DNA reads TGTGCCAGCAGCTTGGGGGGCGGGACGACCTACGAGCAGTACTTC. This codes for CASSLGGGTTYEQYF.

The V call is TRBV6-5, the J call TRBJ1-2; D uncertain. Looked up from germline, CDR1 is MNHEY and CDR2 is SVGAGI. The ends were cut back, 6 bases at V and 5 bases at J, with 10 bases in the middle. There are 12 residues in the CDR3. CDR3 DNA: TGTGCCAGCAGCCCGGGCTTATATGGCTACACCTTC. It codes for CASSPGLYGYTF.

This rearrangement joins TRBV18 to TRBJ1-1, with 8 bases identical to TRBD1. Trimming took 1 base from V and 5 from J; bases not matched to a gene: 9. CDR1 and CDR2 (germline): KGHSH, LQKENI. The CDR3 is 16 residues long. CDR3 amino acids: CASSPLEQGVRTEAFF. The CDR3 DNA is TGTGCCAGCTCACCACTCGAACAGGGGGTGAGGACTGAAGCTTTCTTT.

In nucleotides, the CDR3 is TGTGCCAGCAGCATTAGAGGGCGGGGTGGGGCCAACGTCCTGACTTTC. This encodes CASSIRGRGGANVLTF. The chain uses TRBV13 and TRBJ2-6; possible D gene TRBD2, 6 bases. V was clipped by 5 bases and J by 3 bases, with 14 bases between them. Looked up from germline, CDR1 is PRHDT and CDR2 is FYEKMQ (reference sequence). This CDR3 contains 16 residues.

This clone has a single count. The chain combines TRBV5-4 with TRBJ1-6, with no clear D. This CDR3 comprises 17 residues. CDR1 SGHNT and CDR2 YYREEE come from the germline V gene (reference sequence). Between the trimmed V and J ends, which lost 1 base and 0 bases, there was a span of 11 bases. The CDR3 DNA sequence: TGTGCCAGCAGCTTGCCCGGCCCCGGCTCCTATAATTCACCCCTCCACTTT. Residues: CASSLPGPGSYNSPLHF.

The V call is TRBV11-1, the J call TRBJ2-5; 8 positions match TRBD2. The CDR3 runs 16 residues. V lost 3 bases and J lost 7; bases outside the gene matches: 13. Germline V gives CDR1 SGHAT, CDR2 FQDESV (reference sequence). The CDR3 nucleotides read TGTGCCAGCAGCTTGGGGGACCGGGCGGGAGGTTCGACCCAGTACTTC. Its translation: CASSLGDRAGGSTQYF. The full variable domain, rest sourced from reference TRBV11-1 and TRBJ2-5, is EAEVAQSPRYKITEKSQAVAFWCDPISGHATLYWYRQILGQGPELLVQFQDESVVDDSQLPKDRFSAERLKGVDSTLKIQPAELGDSAMYLCASSLGDRAGGSTQYFGPGTRLLVL.

The V call is TRBV28, the J call TRBJ2-7; D perhaps matches TRBD2 (6 bases). This CDR3 contains 14 residues. Per germline, CDR1 MDHEN and CDR2 SYDVKM. V lost 2 bases and J lost 0, with 8 bases in between. The CDR3 bases are TGTGCCAGCAGTTTACTGACTAGCTCCTACGAGCAGTACTTC. This codes for CASSLLTSSYEQYF.

The chain recombines TRBV6-5 with TRBJ2-7; tentatively, D is TRBD2 (5 bases). V was clipped by 6 bases and J by 5 bases, with 20 bases between them. The CDR3 spans 15 residues. Germline values: CDR1 MNHEY, CDR2 SVGAGI. DNA for the CDR3: TGTGCCAGCAGCTCGTCCGTGGCGGGCCTCCACGAGCAGTACTTC. Amino acids: CASSSSVAGLHEQYF.

This clone appeared a few times. The chain is built from TRBV10-3 and TRBJ2-3, with a possible D match to TRBD1 (5 bases). The germline V gene encodes CDR1 ENHRY and CDR2 SYGVKD. The CDR3 consists of 15 residues. V was pared by 4 bases and J by 0 bases, with 11 bases between. The CDR3 DNA reads as TGTGCCATCAGTGGGACGGACATGAGCACAGATACGCAGTATTTT. It yields the protein CAISGTDMSTDTQYF.

V and J are TRBV6-5 and TRBJ1-2, with TRBD1 identical over 7 bases. Germline CDR1 and CDR2: MNHEY and SVGAGI. This CDR3 spans 15 amino acids. Trimming removed 2 bases from V and 4 bases from J; junction bases left unmatched: 7. CDR3 amino acids: CASSYGGQFIYGYTF. As DNA, the CDR3 is TGTGCCAGCAGTTACGGGGGACAGTTTATCTATGGCTACACCTTC.